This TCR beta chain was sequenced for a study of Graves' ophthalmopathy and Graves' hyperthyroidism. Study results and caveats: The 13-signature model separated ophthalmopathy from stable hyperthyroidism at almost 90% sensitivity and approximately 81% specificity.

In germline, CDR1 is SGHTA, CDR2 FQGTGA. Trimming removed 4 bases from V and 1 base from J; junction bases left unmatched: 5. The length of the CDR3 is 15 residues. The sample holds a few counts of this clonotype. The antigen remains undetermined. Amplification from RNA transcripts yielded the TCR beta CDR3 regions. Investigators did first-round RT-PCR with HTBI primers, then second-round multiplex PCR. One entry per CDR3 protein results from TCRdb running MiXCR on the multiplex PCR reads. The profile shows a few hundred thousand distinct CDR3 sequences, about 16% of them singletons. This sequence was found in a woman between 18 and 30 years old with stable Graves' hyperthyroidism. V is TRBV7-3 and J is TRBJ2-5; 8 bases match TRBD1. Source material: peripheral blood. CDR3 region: CASSSTGVPQETQYF. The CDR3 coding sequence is TGTGCCAGCAGCTCGACAGGGGTCCCCCAAGAGACCCAGTACTTC.